The 23 T cell receptor beta chains below come from one sample, sequenced in a study of blood T cell repertoires in COVID-19. Sequenced by immunoSEQ multiplex PCR; TCRdb stores in-frame clones only, minus some. The sample shows 92,000 or so clones, less than 80% of them seen only once. Material for sequencing was peripheral blood. The receptor set was obtained from an elderly woman with acute or convalescent COVID-19.

The chain uses TRBV10-3 and TRBJ2-7, with TRBD1 matching 7 bases. The V gene end was trimmed by 6 bases and the J gene end by 5 bases; junction bases not matched to a gene: 7. This CDR3 contains 13 residues. CDR1 and CDR2 (germline): ENHRY, SYGVKD. The CDR3 here is CAIRSDRVDEQYF. The CDR3, as DNA: TGTGCCATCAGATCCGACAGGGTAGACGAGCAGTACTTC.

The J gene is TRBJ2-1, the V gene TRBV5-1; 9 bases agree with TRBD1. The CDR3 runs 13 residues. The germline CDR1 and CDR2 sequences are SGHRS and YFSETQ. The ends lost 4 bases at V and 12 bases at J; junction bases unmatched: 8. The CDR3 DNA follows: TGCGCCAGCAGCGTAGGACAGGGGCCGGGGCAGTTCTTC. It translates to CASSVGQGPGQFF.

This clone came up many times. The sample has other DNA sequences that encode this CDR3 too. The chain has TRBV5-6 and TRBJ2-7; 8 bases map to TRBD1. The germline gives CDR1 SGHDT, CDR2 YYEEEE. The CDR3 extends over 14 amino acids. V was clipped by 3 bases and J by 4 bases; unmatched bases: 6. The chain's CDR3 is CASSWTGPSYEQYF. CDR3 coding DNA: TGTGCCAGCAGCTGGACAGGGCCCTCGTACGAGCAGTACTTC.

The table lists this clone with a count of one. J is TRBJ2-2 and V is TRBV7-2, with 7 positions matching TRBD1. The CDR3 consists of 16 residues. CDR1 is SGHTA, CDR2 FQGNSA, per germline. Trimming took 1 base from V and 3 from J; bases not matched to a gene: 5. CDR3 amino acids: CASSLDRGLYTGELFF. DNA for the CDR3: TGTGCCAGCAGCTTAGACAGGGGCCTTTACACCGGGGAGCTGTTTTTT.

This clone was counted only a few times. This chain's CDR3 is CASTFTGGGYGYTF. CDR3 nucleotide sequence: TGTGCCAGCACCTTCACAGGGGGGGGATATGGCTACACCTTC. This sequence joins TRBV7-2 and TRBJ1-2, with TRBD1 identical over 8 bases. The V gene end was trimmed by 7 bases and the J gene end by 5 bases; junction bases not matched to a gene: 9. The CDR3 spans 14 residues. Germline V gives CDR1 SGHTA, CDR2 FQGNSA.

CDR3 DNA sequence: TGTGCCACCAGTGAGACCGGGAGTGGTTTTCGGGAAAAACTGTTTTTT. It encodes CATSETGSGFREKLFF. This chain joins TRBV24-1 and TRBJ1-4; D is unresolved. With 4 bases removed from V and 8 bases from J, the gap between germline ends came to 19 bases. CDR3 length: 16 amino acids. Germline CDR1 and CDR2: KGHDR and SFDVKD.

The V call is TRBV2, the J call TRBJ2-1; D gene ambiguous. V lost 5 bases, J lost 0 bases, and 8 bases lay in between. The CDR3 loop spans 14 amino acids. Germline-derived CDR1 and CDR2 are SNHLY and FYNNEI. CDR3 region: CASSRLGSYNEQFF. The CDR3 bases are TGTGCCAGCAGTCGACTGGGCTCCTACAATGAGCAGTTCTTC.

The chain uses TRBV2 and TRBJ1-5, with D possibly being TRBD1 (5 bases). V was pared by 10 bases and J by 7 bases, with 17 bases between. This CDR3 region has 13 residues. Germline V CDR1 and CDR2: SNHLY, FYNNEI. The CDR3 protein is CAISGLRGQPQHF. The DNA of the CDR3 is TGTGCCATCTCGGGACTCCGCGGGCAGCCCCAGCATTTT.

V gene TRBV4-3 combines with J gene TRBJ1-5, with 11 bases matching TRBD1. Looked up from germline, CDR1 is LGHNA and CDR2 is YSLEER. With V trimmed by 2 bases and J by 8 bases, 8 bases remained unmatched. The CDR3 is 16 residues long. For the CDR3, the DNA is TGCGCCAGCAGCCAATGGGACAGGGGGTCGGGGGAGCCCCAGCATTTT. Translation gives CASSQWDRGSGEPQHF.

J is TRBJ1-2 and V is TRBV7-9; D may be TRBD1 (6 bases). CDR3 length: 16 residues. Trimming removed 3 bases at V and 5 bases at J, with 19 bases between. Germline lookup yields CDR1 SEHNR and CDR2 FQNEAQ (reference sequence). This chain's CDR3 is CASSFWVTGSAYGYTF. The DNA for the CDR3 is TGTGCCAGCAGCTTTTGGGTGACAGGTTCTGCTTATGGCTACACCTTC.

In its sample, this clone was seen many times. The chain combines TRBV14 with TRBJ1-2; TRBD1 might be the D (5 bases). CDR3 size: 14 residues. Trimming cost V 6 bases and J 5 bases, with 16 bases left between them. Germline V gene data show CDR1 as SGHDN and CDR2 as FVKESK. In nucleotides, the CDR3 is TGTGCCAGCAGACTATCAGGACACTTGTATGGCTACACCTTC. Its protein product is CASRLSGHLYGYTF.

The chain uses TRBV18 and TRBJ1-1; 7 bases line up with TRBD1. This CDR3 has 11 residues. Germline V gene data show CDR1 as KGHSH and CDR2 as LQKENI. Trimming cost V 9 bases and J 12 bases; bases outside gene matches: 10. The CDR3 region has the DNA TGTGCCAGTTCCAGGACAGGTCATCCTTTCTTT. Translation gives CASSRTGHPFF.

J is TRBJ2-3 and V is TRBV7-9; D might be TRBD2 (7 bases). V was pared by 8 bases and J by 4 bases, with 19 bases between. This CDR3 spans 15 amino acids. CDR1 is SEHNR, CDR2 FQNEAQ, per germline (reference sequence). The CDR3, as DNA: TGTGCCAGCCTCGTCGCGGGGGCAGTTTCAGATACGCAGTATTTT. This translates into CASLVAGAVSDTQYF.

This clone was picked up one time. The rearrangement uses TRBV2 and TRBJ1-1; 7 nucleotides align to TRBD1. In germline, CDR1 is SNHLY, CDR2 FYNNEI. There are 13 residues in the CDR3. V shed 2 bases, J shed 5 bases, and the junction held 2 bases outside the gene matches. The CDR3 DNA follows: TGTGCCAGCAGTGAAACAGGGGAAACTGAAGCTTTCTTT. Protein: CASSETGETEAFF.

This clone was picked up a small number of times. The gene calls are TRBV5-4 and TRBJ1-2; a weak D match, TRBD1 (5 bases). V gave up 1 base and J gave up 2 bases, with 6 bases separating them. The CDR3 totals 13 residues. The germline V gene encodes CDR1 SGHNT and CDR2 YYREEE (reference sequence). The CDR3 loop reads CASSLRGNYGYTF. The CDR3 DNA reads as TGTGCCAGCAGCTTGCGGGGGAACTATGGCTACACCTTC.

The CDR3 loop is CASKLRGTGLAFF. CDR3 bases: TGTGCCAGCAAACTCAGGGGGACAGGGTTAGCTTTCTTT. The chain joins TRBV3-1 (or the pseudogene TRBV3-2) to TRBJ1-1, with 9 bases fitting TRBD1. The ends lost 7 bases at V and 10 bases at J; junction bases unmatched: 10. This CDR3 has 13 residues. The germline V gene has CDR1 LGHDT and CDR2 YNNKEL (reference sequence).

The chain couples TRBV10-1 to TRBJ2-2, with TRBD1 identical over 7 bases. Germline V gene data show CDR1 as WNHNN and CDR2 as SYGVQD (reference sequence). CDR3 size: 17 residues. The V segment lost 10 bases and the J segment 0 bases; nucleotides outside the gene matches: 14. CDR3 sequence: CATTRQGPDANTGELFF. The DNA for the CDR3 is TGCGCCACCACACGACAGGGCCCCGACGCGAACACCGGGGAGCTGTTTTTT.

This chain joins TRBV7-9 and TRBJ1-1; a possible D gene is TRBD1 (6 bases). The CDR3 runs 16 residues. Trimming took 2 bases from V and 5 from J, leaving 18 bases between them. The germline V gene encodes CDR1 SEHNR and CDR2 FQNEAQ (reference sequence). CDR3 coding DNA: TGTGCCAGCAGCTTAAAACCCGACAGGCGGGGGACTGAAGCTTTCTTT. It yields the protein CASSLKPDRRGTEAFF.

The genes are TRBV6-5 and TRBJ1-2; D unresolved. Deletions cut 6 bases from V and 4 bases from J, with 12 bases between. Germline V lookup: CDR1 MNHEY, CDR2 SVGAGI. This CDR3 is 13 amino acids long. CDR3 region: CASSYTGSYGYTF. The CDR3 region has the DNA TGTGCCAGCAGCTACACGGGGAGCTATGGCTACACCTTC.

The chain carries TRBV6-1 and TRBJ2-7; TRBD1 might be the D (5 bases). Germline V gene sequence: CDR1 MNHNS, CDR2 SASEGT. The germline V and J ends were trimmed by 5 bases and 2 bases, with 10 bases remaining between them. The CDR3 sequence is 13 residues long. The CDR3 sequence: CASSPRQTYEQYF. The CDR3 DNA reads as TGTGCCAGCAGTCCCCGACAGACCTACGAGCAGTACTTC.

V and J are TRBV6-5 and TRBJ1-1, with 7 bases matching TRBD1. Germline CDR1 MNHEY, CDR2 SVGAGI. The length of the CDR3 is 14 residues. J lost 3 bases, V lost 7 bases, and 8 bases had no gene match. Here the CDR3 DNA reads TGTGCCAGCACTCGAGGGGGCGCTGACACTGAAGCTTTCTTT. The encoded protein is CASTRGGADTEAFF.

This clone came up a few times. This rearrangement joins TRBV7-3 to TRBJ1-1; D is unresolved. V lost 5 bases and J lost 9, with 19 bases in between. The germline V gene has CDR1 SGHTA and CDR2 FQGTGA. This CDR3 has 14 residues. In nucleotides, the CDR3 is TGTGCCAGCAGCCCGCATTCGTCGGCAGGCCAAGCTTTCTTT. Encoded protein: CASSPHSSAGQAFF.

The CDR3 reads CASSQGLSGSYNSPLHF. The CDR3 nucleotides are TGCGCCAGCAGCCAAGGCCTTTCAGGCTCCTATAATTCACCCCTCCACTTT. This chain links TRBV4-1 with TRBJ1-6; D is uncertain. Germline V lookup: CDR1 MGHRA, CDR2 YSYEKL. Trimming pared 1 base from V and 0 bases from J, leaving 10 bases between. This CDR3 comprises 17 residues.